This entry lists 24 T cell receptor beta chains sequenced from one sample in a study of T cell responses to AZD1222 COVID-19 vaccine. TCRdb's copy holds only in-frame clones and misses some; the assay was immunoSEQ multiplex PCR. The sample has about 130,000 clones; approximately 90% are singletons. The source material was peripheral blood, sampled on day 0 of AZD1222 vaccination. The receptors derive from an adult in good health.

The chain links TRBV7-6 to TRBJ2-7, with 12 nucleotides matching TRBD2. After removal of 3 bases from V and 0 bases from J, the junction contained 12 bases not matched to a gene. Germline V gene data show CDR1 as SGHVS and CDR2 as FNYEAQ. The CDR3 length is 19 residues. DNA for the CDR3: TGTGCCAGCAGCTTGGCGGGTGGGCTAGCGGGGGGGACCTCCTACGAGCAGTACTTC. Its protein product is CASSLAGGLAGGTSYEQYF.

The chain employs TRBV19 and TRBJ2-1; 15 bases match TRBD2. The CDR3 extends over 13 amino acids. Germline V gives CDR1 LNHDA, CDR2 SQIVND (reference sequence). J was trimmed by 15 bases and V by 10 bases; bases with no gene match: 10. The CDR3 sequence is CATPRTSGGAWFF. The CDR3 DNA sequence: TGTGCCACCCCCAGGACTAGCGGGGGGGCCTGGTTCTTC.

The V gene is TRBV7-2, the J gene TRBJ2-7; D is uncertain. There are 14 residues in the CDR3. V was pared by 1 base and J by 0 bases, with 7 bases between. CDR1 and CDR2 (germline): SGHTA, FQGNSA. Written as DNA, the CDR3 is TGTGCCAGCAGCTTAGGGGGTAACTCCTACGAGCAGTACTTC. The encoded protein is CASSLGGNSYEQYF.

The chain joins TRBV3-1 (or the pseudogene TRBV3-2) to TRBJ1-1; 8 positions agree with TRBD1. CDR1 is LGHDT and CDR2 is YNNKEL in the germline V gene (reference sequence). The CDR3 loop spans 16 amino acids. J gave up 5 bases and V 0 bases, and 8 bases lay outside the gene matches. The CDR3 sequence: CASSQDLPGGWTEAFF. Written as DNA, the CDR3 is TGTGCCAGCAGCCAAGATTTACCAGGGGGCTGGACTGAAGCTTTCTTT.

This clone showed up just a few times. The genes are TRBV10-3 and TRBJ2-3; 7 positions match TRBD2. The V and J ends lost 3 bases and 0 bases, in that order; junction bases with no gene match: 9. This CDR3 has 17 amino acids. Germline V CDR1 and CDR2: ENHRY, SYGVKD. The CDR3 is CAISERAGETSTDTQYF. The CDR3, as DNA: TGTGCCATCAGTGAACGGGCGGGGGAAACTAGCACAGATACGCAGTATTTT.

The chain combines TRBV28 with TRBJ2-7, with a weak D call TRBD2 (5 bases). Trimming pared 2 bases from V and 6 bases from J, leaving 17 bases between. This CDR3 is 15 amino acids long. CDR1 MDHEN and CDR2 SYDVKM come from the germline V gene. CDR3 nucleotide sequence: TGTGCCAGCAGTTTAGCCCCCGGAGGAGGCTTCGAGCAGTACTTC. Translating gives CASSLAPGGGFEQYF.

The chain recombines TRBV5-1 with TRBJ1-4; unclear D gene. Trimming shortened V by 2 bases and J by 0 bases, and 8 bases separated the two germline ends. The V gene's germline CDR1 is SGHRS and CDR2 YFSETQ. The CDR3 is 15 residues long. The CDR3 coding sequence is TGCGCCAGCAGCTTTGACATTCCAACTAATGAAAAACTGTTTTTT. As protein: CASSFDIPTNEKLFF.

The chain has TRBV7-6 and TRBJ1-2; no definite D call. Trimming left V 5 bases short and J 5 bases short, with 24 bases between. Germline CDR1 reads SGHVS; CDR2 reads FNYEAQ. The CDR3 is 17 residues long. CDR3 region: CASSKHQSPGSGYGYTF. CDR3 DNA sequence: TGTGCCAGCAGCAAACATCAGTCCCCGGGAAGTGGGTATGGCTACACCTTC.

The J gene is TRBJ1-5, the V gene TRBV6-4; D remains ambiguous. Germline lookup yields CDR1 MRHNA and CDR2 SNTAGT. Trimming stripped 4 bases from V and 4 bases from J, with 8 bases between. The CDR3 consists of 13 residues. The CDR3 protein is CASSASRNQPQHF. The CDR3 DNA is TGTGCCAGCAGTGCTAGTAGGAATCAGCCCCAGCATTTT.

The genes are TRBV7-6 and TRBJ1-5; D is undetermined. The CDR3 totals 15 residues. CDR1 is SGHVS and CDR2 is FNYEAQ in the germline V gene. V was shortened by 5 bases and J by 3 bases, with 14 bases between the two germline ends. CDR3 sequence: CASSPALDDNQPQHF. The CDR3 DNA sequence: TGTGCCAGCAGCCCGGCCCTAGATGACAATCAGCCCCAGCATTTT.

CDR3 in DNA: TGTGCCAGCAGTTTAAGGGGGGTGGTAAACACCGGGGAGCTGTTTTTT. Protein sequence: CASSLRGVVNTGELFF. The gene calls are TRBV25-1 and TRBJ2-2, with D perhaps being TRBD1 or TRBD2 (6 bases each). From germline, CDR1 is MGHDK and CDR2 SYGVNS. The CDR3 is made up of 16 amino acids. The V gene lost 5 bases and the J gene lost 2 bases, with 15 bases spanning the gap.

In DNA form, the CDR3 reads TGTGCCTGGAGTGCCTCTTCCGGGAAGCCCCAGCATTTT. It yields the protein CAWSASSGKPQHF. V and J are TRBV30 and TRBJ1-5; D ambiguous. Trimming took 1 base from V and 8 from J, leaving 12 bases between them. The germline V gene encodes CDR1 GTSNPN and CDR2 SVGIG (reference sequence). The CDR3 contains 13 residues.

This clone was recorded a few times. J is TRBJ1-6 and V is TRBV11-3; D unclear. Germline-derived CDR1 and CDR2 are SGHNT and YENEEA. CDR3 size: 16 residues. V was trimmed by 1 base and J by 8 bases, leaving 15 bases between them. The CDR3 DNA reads TGTGCCAGCAGCTTAGGAGTTGGCGAAGAGGATTCACCCCTCCACTTT. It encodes CASSLGVGEEDSPLHF.

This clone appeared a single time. CDR3 DNA: TGTGCCAGCAGTCAGGGGTGGGGAGGCTACACCTTC. The encoded protein is CASSQGWGGYTF. This sequence joins TRBV27 and TRBJ1-2, with a tentative D call TRBD1 (6 bases). CDR3 length: 12 residues. Germline lookup yields CDR1 MNHEY and CDR2 SMNVEV (reference sequence). With 5 bases removed from V and 8 bases from J, the gap between germline ends came to 12 bases.

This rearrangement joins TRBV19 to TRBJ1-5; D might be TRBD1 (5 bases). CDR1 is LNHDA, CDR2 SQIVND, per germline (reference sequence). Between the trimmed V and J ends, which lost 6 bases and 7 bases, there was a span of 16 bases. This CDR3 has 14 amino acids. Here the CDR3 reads CASSPGSAGQPQHF. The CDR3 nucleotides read TGTGCCAGTAGCCCCGGGTCCGCAGGGCAGCCCCAGCATTTT.

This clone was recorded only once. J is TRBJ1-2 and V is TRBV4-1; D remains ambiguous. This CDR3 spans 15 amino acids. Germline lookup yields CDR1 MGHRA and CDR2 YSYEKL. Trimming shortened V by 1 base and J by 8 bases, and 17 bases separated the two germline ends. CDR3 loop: CASSQAGGLWEGYTF. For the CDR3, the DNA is TGCGCCAGCAGCCAAGCCGGTGGCCTCTGGGAGGGCTACACCTTC.

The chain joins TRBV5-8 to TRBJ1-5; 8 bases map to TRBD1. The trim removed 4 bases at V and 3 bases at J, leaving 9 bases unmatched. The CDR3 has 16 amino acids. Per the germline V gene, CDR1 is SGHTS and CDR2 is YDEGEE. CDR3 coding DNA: TGTGCCAGCAGCCCTTTCGCAGGGGGCTACAATCAGCCCCAGCATTTT. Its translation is CASSPFAGGYNQPQHF.

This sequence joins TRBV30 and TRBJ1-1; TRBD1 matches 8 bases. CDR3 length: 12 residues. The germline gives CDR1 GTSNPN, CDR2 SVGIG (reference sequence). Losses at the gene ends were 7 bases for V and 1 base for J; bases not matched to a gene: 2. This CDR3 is CALDRANTEAFF. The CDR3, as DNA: TGTGCCTTGGACAGGGCGAACACTGAAGCTTTCTTT.

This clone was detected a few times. The CDR3 bases are TGCAGTGCTAGTGTTCCGGGAGGACCCTACGAGCAGTACTTC. This sequence encodes CSASVPGGPYEQYF. The chain recombines TRBV20-1 with TRBJ2-7, with 7 bases identical to TRBD2. J was trimmed by 2 bases and V by 3 bases; bases with no gene match: 7. The CDR3 runs to 14 residues. Germline CDR1 reads DFQATT; CDR2 reads SNEGSKA (reference sequence).

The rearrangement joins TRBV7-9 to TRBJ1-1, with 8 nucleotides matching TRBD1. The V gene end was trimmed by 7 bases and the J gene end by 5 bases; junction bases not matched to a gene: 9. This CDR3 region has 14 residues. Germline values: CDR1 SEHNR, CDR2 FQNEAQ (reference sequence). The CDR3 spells CASTHRTGRTEAFF. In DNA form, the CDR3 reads TGTGCCAGCACGCATCGGACAGGGAGAACTGAAGCTTTCTTT.

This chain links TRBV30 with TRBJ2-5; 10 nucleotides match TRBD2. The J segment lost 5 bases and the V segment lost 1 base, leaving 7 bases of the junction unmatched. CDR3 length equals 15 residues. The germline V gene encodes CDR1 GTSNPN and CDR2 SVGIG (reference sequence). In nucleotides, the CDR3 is TGTGCCTGGAGTGAGGGGCTAGCGGGGGCCGAGACCCAGTACTTC. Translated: CAWSEGLAGAETQYF.

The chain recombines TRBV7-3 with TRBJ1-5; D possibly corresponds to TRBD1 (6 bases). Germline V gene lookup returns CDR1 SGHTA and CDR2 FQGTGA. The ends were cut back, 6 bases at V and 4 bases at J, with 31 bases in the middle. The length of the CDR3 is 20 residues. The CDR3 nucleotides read TGTGCCAGCAGTCCCCTCTACCCCTTTGACAGGATGGTAGCGAATCAGCCCCAGCATTTT. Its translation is CASSPLYPFDRMVANQPQHF. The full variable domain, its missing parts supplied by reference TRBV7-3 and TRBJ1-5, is GAGVSQTPSNKVTEKGKYVELRCDPISGHTALYWYRQSLGQGPEFLIYFQGTGAADDSGLPNDRFFAVRPEGSVSTLKIQRTERGDSAVYLCASSPLYPFDRMVANQPQHFGDGTRLSIL.

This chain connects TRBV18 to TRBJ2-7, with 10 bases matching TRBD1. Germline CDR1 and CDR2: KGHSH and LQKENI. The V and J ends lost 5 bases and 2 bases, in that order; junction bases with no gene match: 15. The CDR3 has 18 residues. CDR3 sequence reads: CASSRVGTGDTRAYEQYF. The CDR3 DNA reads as TGTGCCAGCTCAAGGGTTGGGACAGGGGATACCCGCGCCTACGAGCAGTACTTC.

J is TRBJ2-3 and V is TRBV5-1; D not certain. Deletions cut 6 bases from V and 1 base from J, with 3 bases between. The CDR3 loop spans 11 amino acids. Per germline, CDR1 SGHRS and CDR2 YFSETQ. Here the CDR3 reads CASTGTDTQYF. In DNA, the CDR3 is TGCGCCAGCACCGGCACAGATACGCAGTATTTT.